The 27 T cell receptor beta chains below come from one sample, sequenced in a study of T cells in women clearing cervical HPV infection. Clones were sequenced by immunoSEQ multiplex PCR, and TCRdb holds only the in-frame ones, with some missing. This sample's table reports about 40,000 clones. The sequencing sample was made of blood buffy coat. The receptors were sampled from a woman between 18 and 75 years old with a cervical HPV16 infection that either progressed to CIN3+ or cleared (not recorded which).

Comments on this clone: The CDR3 end lies 3 residues beyond the end of the read and is filled in from the germline J gene. This chain joins TRBV2 and TRBJ2-7; D gene ambiguous. Trimming took off 6 bases at V and 6 bases at J, with 18 bases between the two ends. This CDR3 is built from 14 residues. Germline CDR1 SNHLY, CDR2 FYNNEI. CDR3 bases read: TGTGCCAGCAGGGATACAGTGAACGCGTTCGAG. This encodes CASRDTVNAFE. The whole CDR3 region reads CASRDTVNAFEQYF.

Worth noting for this clone: The sequenced fragment ends 3 residues before the CDR3 boundary, so the rest is inferred from the germline J gene. The rearrangement uses TRBV10-3 and TRBJ2-1; D is perhaps TRBD1 (10 bases). The CDR3 is 19 amino acids. CDR1 is ENHRY, CDR2 SYGVKD, per germline. The germline V and J ends were trimmed by 3 bases and 5 bases, with 26 bases remaining between them. Partial CDR3 DNA: TGTGCCATCAGTGACCGACAGGGGGCGGCTAGCGGGACCCACAATGAG. Residues: CAISDRQGAASGTHNE. The whole CDR3 sequence reads CAISDRQGAASGTHNEQFF.

Of note for this clone: Read coverage stops 3 residues before the CDR3 terminus; the germline J gene supplies the remainder. The chain couples TRBV7-2 to TRBJ1-2; D possibly corresponds to TRBD1 (6 bases). The CDR3 runs 14 residues. Germline V gene lookup returns CDR1 SGHTA and CDR2 FQGNSA. The DNA read from the CDR3 is TGTGCCAGCAGCTTAGGCAGGGGCACAGATACC. Protein product: CASSLGRGTDT. The full-length CDR3 reads as CASSLGRGTDTYTF.

CDR3 loop: CASSRTSGGADTYTF. CDR3 bases read: TGTGCCAGCAGCAGGACTAGCGGGGGCGCAGATACC. The chain employs TRBV7-7 and TRBJ1-2, with D possibly TRBD1 on 6 matching bases. The read terminates 3 residues before the CDR3 end, so the remaining end is supplied by the germline J gene. The CDR3 has 15 residues. Per germline, CDR1 SSHAT and CDR2 FNYEAQ (reference sequence).

Notes on this clone: Read data end 3 residues before the CDR3 end; the end is taken from the germline J gene. The V gene is TRBV7-9, the J gene TRBJ1-2; D is unresolved. This CDR3 has 12 amino acids. In germline, CDR1 is SEHNR, CDR2 FQNEAQ (reference sequence). With 2 bases removed from V and 3 bases from J, the gap between germline ends came to 4 bases. CDR3 bases read: TGTGCCAGCAGCTTAACAGACTATGGC. Residues: CASSLTDYG. The full CDR3 sequence reads CASSLTDYGYTF.

A note on this clone: The CDR3 end falls 3 residues outside the read, so it is completed with the germline J gene. The V gene is TRBV7-9, the J gene TRBJ1-6; TRBD1 is a possible D gene (5 bases). CDR1 and CDR2 from the germline V gene are SEHNR and FQNEAQ (reference sequence). V lost 5 bases to trimming and J lost 8 bases, with 13 bases between them. The CDR3 length is 14 residues. Incomplete CDR3 DNA: TGTGCCAGCAGCGACTCAGGGTTCCATTCACCC. The encoded protein is CASSDSGFHSP. The whole CDR3 protein is CASSDSGFHSPLHF.

For this clone: Read coverage stops 3 residues before the CDR3 terminus; the germline J gene supplies the remainder. The V and J genes are TRBV10-3 and TRBJ2-4; 7 bases line up with TRBD1. Germline CDR1 and CDR2: ENHRY and SYGVKD. The CDR3 sequence is 14 residues long. Unmatched junction bases numbered 9, after V lost 5 bases and J lost 8 bases. CDR3 DNA (partial): TGTGCCATCAGTAAGATACAGGGGCGGGACATT. This gives the protein CAISKIQGRDI. Given in full, the CDR3 is CAISKIQGRDIQYF.

Note on this clone: The CDR3 end falls 3 residues outside the read, so it is completed with the germline J gene. V gene TRBV30 combines with J gene TRBJ1-1; 10 bases map to TRBD1. J gave up 2 bases and V 3 bases, and 6 bases lay outside the gene matches. CDR1 and CDR2 from the germline V gene are GTSNPN and SVGIG (reference sequence). This CDR3 spans 15 amino acids. CDR3 residues: CAWRGQGRVNTEAFF. The part of the CDR3 DNA that was read is TGTGCCTGGAGGGGACAGGGGAGGGTCAACACTGAA. The full variable domain, in which reference TRBV30 and TRBJ1-1 provide the parts outside the CDR3, is SQTIHQWPATLVQPVGSPLSLECTVEGTSNPNLYWYRQAAGRGLQLLFYSVGIGQISSEVPQNLSASRPQDRQFILSSKKLLLSDSGFYLCAWRGQGRVNTEAFFGQGTRLTVV.

Details on this clone: The CDR3 end falls 3 residues outside the read, so it is completed with the germline J gene. This chain joins TRBV30 and TRBJ2-3; the D gene is possibly TRBD2 (7 bases). Germline V gene data show CDR1 as GTSNPN and CDR2 as SVGIG (reference sequence). V shed 3 bases and J shed 2 bases, with 15 bases lying between them. This CDR3 comprises 15 residues. CDR3 in amino acids: CAWRRGGASTDTQYF. CDR3 DNA (partial): TGTGCCTGGAGAAGGGGGGGGGCCTCCACAGATACG.

Note on this clone: The read comes to an end 3 residues before the CDR3 does, leaving the germline J gene to fill in the end. The chain joins TRBV19 to TRBJ2-1, with unresolved D. This CDR3 has 13 residues. Germline values: CDR1 LNHDA, CDR2 SQIVND (reference sequence). Trimming removed 4 bases from V and 3 bases from J, with 7 bases in between. CDR3: CASSTGYYNEQFF. Partial CDR3 DNA: TGTGCCAGTAGTACAGGATACTACAATGAG. Looking up the rest from reference TRBV19 and TRBJ2-1 gives the full variable domain: DGGITQSPKYLFRKEGQNVTLSCEQNLNHDAMYWYRQDPGQGLRLIYYSQIVNDFQKGDIAEGYSVSREKKESFPLTVTSAQKNPTAFYLCASSTGYYNEQFFGPGTRLTVL.

Worth noting for this clone: Read data end 3 residues before the CDR3 end; the end is taken from the germline J gene. The J gene is TRBJ2-1, the V gene TRBV20-1, with 8 bases aligning to TRBD2. Germline CDR1 is DFQATT and CDR2 is SNEGSKA (reference sequence). The CDR3 is made up of 15 amino acids. After removal of 6 bases from V and 4 bases from J, the junction contained 11 bases not matched to a gene. The CDR3 is CSAPLAGLDYNEQFF. The CDR3 DNA, read in part, is TGCAGTGCACCTCTAGCGGGTCTGGATTACAATGAG.

About this clone itself: The read terminates 3 residues before the CDR3 end, so the remaining end is supplied by the germline J gene. V and J are TRBV14 and TRBJ2-7; 7 nucleotides match TRBD2. The trim removed 3 bases at V and 2 bases at J, leaving 4 bases unmatched. CDR1 is SGHDN, CDR2 FVKESK, per germline. CDR3 length: 14 amino acids. The sequenced CDR3 bases are TGTGCCAGCAGCCATCCGCTAGCGGCCTACGAG. It yields the protein CASSHPLAAYE. In full, the CDR3 is CASSHPLAAYEQYF.

The part of the CDR3 DNA that was read is TGTGCCAGCAGCTCAGGAGGGGATTCACCC. Translated: CASSSGGDSP. In full, the CDR3 reads CASSSGGDSPLHF. The V and J genes are TRBV5-6 and TRBJ1-6; D perhaps matches TRBD1 (5 bases). The CDR3 end is not reached by the read, which stops 3 residues before it; the germline J gene fills it in. The V end was cut by 3 bases, the J end by 8 bases, with 9 bases between. Germline assignment: CDR1 SGHDT and CDR2 YYEEEE. The CDR3 runs to 13 residues.

For this clone: The sequenced fragment ends 3 residues before the CDR3 boundary, so the rest is inferred from the germline J gene. The V and J genes are TRBV9 and TRBJ2-1, with TRBD2 identical over 9 bases. Germline CDR1 SGDLS, CDR2 YYNGEE. Unmatched junction bases numbered 1, after V lost 3 bases and J lost 0 bases. The CDR3 consists of 15 residues. The covered CDR3 bases are TGTGCCAGCAGCGGACTAGCGGCCTCCTACAATGAG. This encodes CASSGLAASYNE. The full CDR3 sequence reads CASSGLAASYNEQFF.

CDR3 region: CASTKEAGYTGELFF. The covered CDR3 bases are TGTGCCAGTACCAAGGAAGCGGGCTACACCGGGGAG. This sequence joins TRBV19 and TRBJ2-2; D is possibly TRBD2 (6 bases). The CDR3 goes on 3 residues after the read ends, and that part is filled in from the germline J gene. V was trimmed by 7 bases and J by 3 bases, leaving 15 bases between them. Germline CDR1 and CDR2: LNHDA and SQIVND (reference sequence). This CDR3 is built from 15 residues.

As concerns this clone: With the read ending 3 residues before the CDR3 end, the germline J gene is used to fill in that end. The chain joins TRBV7-8 to TRBJ2-7, with no clear D. The CDR3 runs to 15 residues. Germline V lookup: CDR1 SGHVS, CDR2 FQNEAQ. The V end was cut by 2 bases, the J end by 0 bases, with 11 bases between. The CDR3 here is CASSLPYGGSYEQYF. CDR3 DNA (partial): TGTGCCAGCAGCTTACCATACGGCGGCTCCTACGAG.

As to this clone: The DNA ends 3 residues before the CDR3 does, and the rest of the CDR3 is filled in from the germline J gene. The chain couples TRBV7-9 to TRBJ2-2; D uncertain. The V and J ends lost 5 bases and 7 bases respectively, with 8 bases between them. The CDR3 has 12 residues. In germline, CDR1 is SEHNR, CDR2 FQNEAQ (reference sequence). CDR3 region: CASSLRSGELFF. CDR3 bases read: TGTGCCAGCAGCCTCAGGAGCGGGGAG.

Worth noting for this clone: The read finishes 3 residues shy of the CDR3 end, and the germline J gene is used to complete it. The chain recombines TRBV28 with TRBJ2-7, with D hard to call. Trimming left V 8 bases short and J 4 bases short, with 21 bases between. CDR3 length: 15 residues. Germline V CDR1 and CDR2: MDHEN, SYDVKM. The part of the CDR3 DNA that was read is TGTGCCAGCCGTTACCGCCCCGACATTAGATACGAG. It specifies CASRYRPDIRYE. From start to end, the CDR3 is CASRYRPDIRYEQYF.

Of note for this clone: The CDR3 goes on 3 residues after the read ends, and that part is filled in from the germline J gene. J is TRBJ2-5 and V is TRBV29-1; 9 positions match TRBD1. Germline CDR1 is SQVTM and CDR2 is ANQGSEA. The CDR3 has 14 residues. The sequenced CDR3 bases are TGCAGCGTTAACAGGGGGCCCCGCACAGATACC. It specifies CSVNRGPRTDT. The CDR3 in full is CSVNRGPRTDTQYF. Using reference TRBV29-1 and TRBJ2-5 for the parts outside the CDR3, the full variable domain is SAVISQKPSRDICQRGTSLTIQCQVDSQVTMMFWYRQQPGQSLTLIATANQGSEATYESGFVIDKFPISRPNLTFSTLTVSNMSPEDSSIYLCSVNRGPRTDTQYFGPGTRLLVL.

With regard to this clone: Read data end 3 residues before the CDR3 end; the end is taken from the germline J gene. V usage is TRBV4-2 and J usage is TRBJ2-3, with a possible D match to TRBD2 (5 bases). The CDR3 covers 16 residues. The germline V and J ends were trimmed by 4 bases and 0 bases, with 14 bases remaining between them. The germline gives CDR1 LGHNA, CDR2 YNFKEQ. Partial CDR3 DNA: TGTGCCAGCAGCCGAGCCCGACTAACTAGCACAGATACG. This translates into CASSRARLTSTDT. The entire CDR3 protein is CASSRARLTSTDTQYF.

On this clone itself: The observed sequence ends 3 residues before the CDR3 terminus, with the missing tail filled in from the germline J gene. This rearrangement joins TRBV4-1 to TRBJ1-2; 8 nucleotides agree with TRBD1. Germline CDR1 reads MGHRA; CDR2 reads YSYEKL. This CDR3 has 16 amino acids. V shed 1 base, J shed 6 bases, and the junction held 10 bases outside the gene matches. The sequenced CDR3 bases are TGCGCCAGCAGCCAAGTGCGACAGGGGATAGGGGATGGC. As protein: CASSQVRQGIGDG. The entire CDR3 protein reads CASSQVRQGIGDGYTF.

To note about this clone: The sequence runs out 3 residues before the end of the CDR3; the remainder is reconstructed from the germline J gene. V gene TRBV12-3 or TRBV12-4 combines with J gene TRBJ2-2; 14 bases are a match to TRBD2. With V trimmed by 6 bases and J by 6 bases, 3 bases remained unmatched. The CDR3 is 15 residues long. CDR3 sequence: CASSRTSGRSGELFF. CDR3 DNA (partial): TGTGCCAGCAGCCGGACTAGCGGGAGGTCCGGGGAG.

The CDR3 DNA, read in part, is TGTGCCAGCAGCTGGGACTCGAGAGGGTACAATGAG. Its translation is CASSWDSRGYNE. The entire CDR3 protein is CASSWDSRGYNEQFF. The chain recombines TRBV5-4 with TRBJ2-1; D possibly corresponds to TRBD2 (6 bases). The read ends 3 residues shy of where the CDR3 ends; the end is completed using the germline J gene. CDR3 size: 15 residues. V was clipped by 3 bases and J by 4 bases, with 14 bases between them. Looked up from germline, CDR1 is SGHNT and CDR2 is YYREEE (reference sequence).

Turning to this clone: The read terminates 3 residues before the CDR3 end, so the remaining end is supplied by the germline J gene. The chain carries TRBV7-3 and TRBJ2-3, with TRBD2 as a possible D gene (6 bases). V gave up 5 bases and J gave up 5 bases, with 20 bases separating them. The CDR3 length is 16 residues. Germline V CDR1 and CDR2: SGHTA, FQGTGA. Incomplete CDR3 DNA: TGTGCCAGCAGCGGAGGAGGGTCCTTGAGGGGAGATACG. Translated: CASSGGGSLRGDT. In full, the CDR3 is CASSGGGSLRGDTQYF.

About this clone: The CDR3 end lies 3 residues beyond the end of the read and is filled in from the germline J gene. The same CDR3 arises from other DNA sequences in this sample as well. This rearrangement joins TRBV5-6 to TRBJ1-3; D is ambiguous. The CDR3 runs to 12 residues. Trimming took 8 bases from V and 7 from J, leaving 13 bases between them. Germline CDR1 is SGHDT and CDR2 is YYEEEE. Partial CDR3 DNA: TGTGCCAGTTCCCAAAGCGCGAACACC. Its protein is CASSQSANT. The entire CDR3 sequence reads CASSQSANTIYF.

With regard to this clone: The sequenced fragment ends 3 residues before the CDR3 boundary, so the rest is inferred from the germline J gene. The rearrangement links TRBV20-1 to TRBJ1-5, with D possibly TRBD1 on 6 matching bases. V lost 6 bases and J lost 0, with 15 bases in between. The CDR3 has 15 residues. Germline CDR1 is DFQATT and CDR2 is SNEGSKA (reference sequence). The CDR3 reads CSASGAGYSNQPQHF. The DNA read from the CDR3 is TGCAGTGCCTCAGGGGCGGGATATAGCAATCAGCCC.

For this clone: The read gets to within 3 residues of the CDR3 end, and the germline J gene fills in the rest. The gene calls are TRBV2 and TRBJ2-7; TRBD2 is a possible D gene (6 bases). Germline assignment: CDR1 SNHLY and CDR2 FYNNEI. This CDR3 has 17 residues. V was shortened by 1 base and J by 0 bases, with 16 bases between the two germline ends. CDR3 DNA (partial): TGTGCCAGCAGTGAAGATCTTTGGGACTCCAACTCCTACGAG. Encoded protein: CASSEDLWDSNSYE. The entire CDR3 is CASSEDLWDSNSYEQYF.